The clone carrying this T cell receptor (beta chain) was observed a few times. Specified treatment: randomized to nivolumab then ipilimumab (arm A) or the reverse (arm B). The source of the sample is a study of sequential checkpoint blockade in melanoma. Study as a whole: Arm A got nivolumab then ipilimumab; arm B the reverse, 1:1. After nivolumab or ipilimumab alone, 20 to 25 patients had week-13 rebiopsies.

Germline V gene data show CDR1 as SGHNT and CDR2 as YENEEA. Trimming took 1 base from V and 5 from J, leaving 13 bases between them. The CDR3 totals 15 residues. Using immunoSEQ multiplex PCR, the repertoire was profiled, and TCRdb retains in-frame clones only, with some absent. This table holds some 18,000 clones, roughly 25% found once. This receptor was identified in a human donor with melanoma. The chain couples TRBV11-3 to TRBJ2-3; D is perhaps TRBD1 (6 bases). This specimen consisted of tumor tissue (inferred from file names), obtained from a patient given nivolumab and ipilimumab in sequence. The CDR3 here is CASSLGGRAEDTQYF. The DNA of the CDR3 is TGTGCCAGCAGCTTAGGGGGGCGGGCTGAAGATACGCAGTATTTT.